This T cell receptor (beta chain) was retrieved from a study of neurological immune-mediated disorders. Study-wide results and limits: On phylogenetic grouping, the repertoires of 18 of 34 multiple sclerosis patients fell within one related-CDR3 cluster, constituting a possible signature. There was no clinical or MRI feature that showed an association with the multiple sclerosis repertoire cluster.

The method for making cDNA was 5'RACE, and it used 10-nucleotide random UMIs. From the 5' RACE reads, TCRdb called clonotypes with MiXCR, one entry per CDR3 protein. Counted here are 65,000 to 85,000 distinct CDR3 sequences, approximately 3.4% occurring once; the ten biggest clones make up 4.5% to 6.5%. Points on this clonotype: Its cognate antigen is unknown.

There are 13 residues in the CDR3. The ends were cut back, 2 bases at V and 7 bases at J, with 9 bases in the middle. CDR1 is SGHTA and CDR2 is FQGNSA in the germline V gene. The unsorted libraries were made from 2 million PBMCs kept at -80 C. This TCR came from a woman aged 50 to 60 with multiple sclerosis. Sequenced: PBMCs. This rearrangement joins TRBV7-2 to TRBJ1-5, with D uncertain. The CDR3 DNA is TGTGCCAGCAGCTTAACGGTTCGGCAGCCCCAGCATTTT. This codes for CASSLTVRQPQHF.